This T cell receptor (beta chain) was recorded in a study of blood T cell repertoires in COVID-19. Study-level background: Researchers got acute and convalescent COVID-19 samples from the United States, Italy and Spain.

Donors were grouped by their self-reported clinical history. During the 2 weeks before they entered the study, exposed participants had met someone with a PCR-confirmed or clinician-diagnosed COVID-19 case. With 5 bases removed from V and 0 bases from J, the gap between germline ends came to 13 bases. The CDR3 totals 16 residues. Germline assignment: CDR1 KGHSH and CDR2 LQKENI. As processed by the authors: From reference gene primer amplification, estimates of nucleated cell counts were derived. Assay used: immunoSEQ multiplex PCR; TCRdb lists only in-frame clones, some missing. The V and J calls and clone size were taken over from that table, and D and trimming were inferred from the DNA. The sample has hundreds of thousands of clones, around nine tenths seen once.

The clonotype comes from a woman aged 30 to 39 who had been exposed to COVID-19. The genes are TRBV18 and TRBJ2-2, with a weak D call TRBD2 (5 bases). Sequenced material: PBMCs or T cells enriched from blood (not recorded which). The CDR3 here is CASSTSSRANTGELFF. In DNA, the CDR3 is TGTGCCAGCTCAACCTCTTCGCGGGCGAACACCGGGGAGCTGTTTTTT.